These 25 T cell receptor beta chains were sequenced from one sample in a study of blood T cell repertoires in COVID-19. Assay used: immunoSEQ multiplex PCR; TCRdb lists only in-frame clones, some missing. The sample includes some 130,000 clones, more than 80% of them seen just once. The sequencing sample was made of PBMCs or T cells enriched from blood (not recorded which). All receptors derive from a man aged 50 to 59 who had recovered from COVID-19.

The chain is built from TRBV2 and TRBJ1-2; D is undetermined. The CDR3 is made up of 13 amino acids. Trimming pared 4 bases from V and 0 bases from J, leaving 6 bases between. From germline, CDR1 is SNHLY and CDR2 FYNNEI. CDR3 amino acids: CASSVSANYGYTF. The CDR3 nucleotides read TGTGCCAGCAGTGTCTCAGCTAACTATGGCTACACCTTC.

The chain carries TRBV2 and TRBJ1-6, with 7 bases matching TRBD1. Losses at the gene ends were 7 bases for V and 10 bases for J; bases not matched to a gene: 7. The V gene's germline CDR1 is SNHLY and CDR2 FYNNEI. The CDR3 contains 13 residues. The CDR3 protein is CASNPTGKSPLHF. The CDR3 DNA reads as TGTGCCAGCAATCCGACAGGGAAATCACCCCTCCACTTT.

DNA of the CDR3: TGTGCCAGCAGCCCTAGGGGGTCGGGCACAGATACGCAGTATTTT. Translating it yields CASSPRGSGTDTQYF. This chain connects TRBV7-3 to TRBJ2-3, with D maybe TRBD1 (6 bases). There are 15 residues in the CDR3. The germline V gene encodes CDR1 SGHTA and CDR2 FQGTGA. Trimming took 5 bases from V and 1 from J, leaving 13 bases between them.

The CDR3 DNA reads TGTGCCTGGAGTGAAAACTACAGGTTACCCACCGGGGAGCTGTTTTTT. Encoded protein: CAWSENYRLPTGELFF. V and J are TRBV30 and TRBJ2-2, with D maybe TRBD1 (5 bases). Germline V gene sequence: CDR1 GTSNPN, CDR2 SVGIG (reference sequence). V lost 1 base and J 4 bases, leaving 16 bases between the germline ends. This CDR3 is built from 16 residues.

The V gene is TRBV11-3, the J gene TRBJ1-1; maybe TRBD1 (5 bases). The V and J ends lost 5 bases and 1 base respectively, with 14 bases between them. The germline gives CDR1 SGHNT, CDR2 YENEEA. The CDR3 has 15 residues. CDR3 sequence (DNA): TGTGCCAGCAGCCCCCAGGGAACGGGGAACACTGAAGCTTTCTTT. Amino acids: CASSPQGTGNTEAFF.

This chain uses TRBV10-3 with TRBJ1-6; D gene ambiguous. The CDR3 runs to 14 residues. From germline, CDR1 is ENHRY and CDR2 SYGVKD. Deletions cut 2 bases from V and 8 bases from J, with 10 bases between. The CDR3 protein is CAISEAGLDSPLHF. The CDR3 nucleotides read TGTGCCATCAGTGAGGCAGGTCTCGATTCACCCCTCCACTTT.

The chain employs TRBV29-1 and TRBJ2-3; 8 nucleotides agree with TRBD1. This CDR3 spans 14 amino acids. Per the germline V gene, CDR1 is SQVTM and CDR2 is ANQGSEA. The junction had 5 bases not matched to a gene; V was cut back by 6 bases and J by 0 bases. CDR3 amino acids: CSVSDRASTDTQYF. DNA for the CDR3: TGCAGCGTATCGGACAGGGCGAGCACAGATACGCAGTATTTT.

The rearrangement uses TRBV6-5 and TRBJ2-7; D unresolved. Germline assignment: CDR1 MNHEY and CDR2 SVGAGI. The CDR3 consists of 13 residues. V was trimmed by 7 bases and J by 13 bases, leaving 23 bases between them. The CDR3 nucleotides are TGTGCCAGCAACAAAGGTGCGGCGTCCATACGCTACTTC. It encodes CASNKGAASIRYF.

The CDR3 sequence is CASSERQANEKLFF. CDR3 bases: TGTGCCAGCAGTGAACGACAGGCTAATGAAAAACTGTTTTTT. The gene calls are TRBV2 and TRBJ1-4; TRBD1 is a possible D gene (6 bases). The CDR3 consists of 14 residues. Trimming stripped 2 bases from V and 3 bases from J, with 7 bases between. Germline V gene lookup returns CDR1 SNHLY and CDR2 FYNNEI.

This clone was found once. The chain has TRBV7-2 and TRBJ1-5; TRBD1 aligns across 9 bases. CDR1 is SGHTA, CDR2 FQGNSA, per germline. The CDR3 covers 17 residues. Trimming cost V 9 bases and J 2 bases; bases outside gene matches: 14. CDR3: CARSTGGRGLGNQPQHF. The CDR3 DNA reads as TGTGCCAGGTCGACAGGGGGAAGGGGACTCGGCAATCAGCCCCAGCATTTT.

J is TRBJ1-2 and V is TRBV15; tentatively, D is TRBD1 (5 bases). The CDR3 is 14 amino acids. V was cut by 1 base and J by 8 bases, with 14 bases left in between. Germline V CDR1 and CDR2: LNHNV, YYDKDF (reference sequence). In DNA form, the CDR3 reads TGTGCCACCAGCAGAGTTAGTGGGGCCCAAGGCTACACCTTC. Encoded protein: CATSRVSGAQGYTF.

This chain links TRBV21-1 with TRBJ2-1; TRBD1 is taken as the D call from the table, unchecked against the DNA. TRBV21-1 is a documented pseudogene. The CDR3 covers 16 residues. The CDR3, as DNA: TGTGCCAGCAGCTCCAGTGGAGACAGGGTTTCCCATGAGCAGTTCTTC. It yields the protein CASSSSGDRVSHEQFF.

CDR3 sequence reads: CASTDPGTGGVGAFF. CDR3 nucleotides: TGTGCCAGCACCGACCCCGGGACAGGGGGGGTGGGAGCTTTCTTT. The chain uses TRBV28 and TRBJ1-1; 11 bases align to TRBD1. Trimming at V came to 7 bases and at J to 10 bases, leaving 14 bases not matched to a gene. The CDR3 runs 15 residues. The germline V gene has CDR1 MDHEN and CDR2 SYDVKM.

V gene TRBV4-3 combines with J gene TRBJ1-2, with D possibly matching TRBD1 (5 bases). Per germline, CDR1 LGHNA and CDR2 YSLEER. The V end was cut by 0 bases, the J end by 1 base, with 12 bases between. The CDR3 is made up of 16 amino acids. CDR3 sequence reads: CASSQDLGVRNYGYTF. For the CDR3, the DNA is TGCGCCAGCAGCCAAGATCTAGGGGTCCGTAACTATGGCTACACCTTC.

The chain employs TRBV7-9 and TRBJ1-1; 9 bases agree with TRBD1. The CDR3 has 17 amino acids. Germline assignment: CDR1 SEHNR and CDR2 FQNEAQ (reference sequence). The J segment lost 4 bases and the V segment lost 5 bases, leaving 14 bases of the junction unmatched. The CDR3 coding sequence is TGTGCCAGCAGCCGAGCGATAACAGGGGGCGCAGGCACTGAAGCTTTCTTT. Amino acid sequence: CASSRAITGGAGTEAFF.

The chain recombines TRBV27 with TRBJ2-7; no reliable D call. This CDR3 has 14 amino acids. The V end was cut by 1 base, the J end by 1 base, with 8 bases between. The germline gives CDR1 MNHEY, CDR2 SMNVEV (reference sequence). The CDR3 nucleotides read TGTGCCAGCAGTTTATTCTTCAGTTCCTACGAGCAGTACTTC. It encodes CASSLFFSSYEQYF.

This chain connects TRBV19 to TRBJ1-6; maybe TRBD1 (5 bases). V dropped 7 bases and J dropped 6 bases, with 16 bases sitting between them. The germline V gene encodes CDR1 LNHDA and CDR2 SQIVND (reference sequence). This CDR3 comprises 15 residues. The DNA for the CDR3 is TGTGCCAGTAACGGCCCACCGGGGGTTAATTCACCCCTCCACTTT. Protein: CASNGPPGVNSPLHF.

This clone occurred a few times. J is TRBJ1-3 and V is TRBV6-5; D may be TRBD1 (6 bases). Germline CDR1 and CDR2: MNHEY and SVGAGI. V was pared by 5 bases and J by 4 bases, with 9 bases between. This CDR3 region has 13 residues. This chain's CDR3 is CASSLDRGNTIYF. DNA for the CDR3: TGTGCCAGCAGTCTAGACAGGGGAAACACCATATATTTT.

This chain joins TRBV7-3 and TRBJ1-5, with D hard to call. The germline V gene encodes CDR1 SGHTA and CDR2 FQGTGA. V was clipped by 2 bases and J by 2 bases, with 19 bases between them. This CDR3 is 18 amino acids long. In DNA, the CDR3 is TGTGCCAGCAGCTTAGACCCGTGGGAGGGCGATGGCAATCAGCCCCAGCATTTT. Its protein product is CASSLDPWEGDGNQPQHF.

The chain combines TRBV5-1 with TRBJ2-5; tentatively, D is TRBD2 (5 bases). Germline assignment: CDR1 SGHRS and CDR2 YFSETQ. This CDR3 has 15 residues. Deletions cut 4 bases from V and 1 base from J, with 14 bases between. CDR3 coding DNA: TGCGCCAGCAGCGCGGGCTCCCCCCCCCAAGAGACCCAGTACTTC. It is translated as CASSAGSPPQETQYF.

The rearrangement links TRBV20-1 to TRBJ2-7; 7 bases are shared with TRBD1. Germline CDR1 is DFQATT and CDR2 is SNEGSKA (reference sequence). The V gene end was trimmed by 3 bases and the J gene end by 3 bases; junction bases not matched to a gene: 8. The CDR3 spans 14 residues. The CDR3 DNA sequence: TGCAGTGCTAGTCTGGCAGGGGGAAACTACGAGCAGTACTTC. Encoded protein: CSASLAGGNYEQYF.

The rearrangement joins TRBV5-1 to TRBJ2-5; a possible D gene is TRBD1 (5 bases). The V end lost 3 bases, the J end lost 2 bases, and 11 bases lay between the germline ends. The CDR3 is made up of 14 amino acids. Germline V gene data show CDR1 as SGHRS and CDR2 as YFSETQ. This CDR3 reads CASSSSTVQETQYF. The CDR3 DNA reads TGCGCCAGCAGCTCATCGACAGTTCAAGAGACCCAGTACTTC. The full variable domain, in which reference TRBV5-1 and TRBJ2-5 provide the parts outside the CDR3, is KAGVTQTPRYLIKTRGQQVTLSCSPISGHRSVSWYQQTPGQGLQFLFEYFSETQRNKGNFPGRFSGRQFSNSRSEMNVSTLELGDSALYLCASSSSTVQETQYFGPGTRLLVL.

The chain is built from TRBV3-1 (or the pseudogene TRBV3-2) and TRBJ2-6; D not certain. V was trimmed by 0 bases and J by 7 bases, leaving 16 bases between them. The CDR3 runs to 17 residues. Per the germline V gene, CDR1 is LGHDT and CDR2 is YNNKEL (reference sequence). CDR3 coding DNA: TGTGCCAGCAGCCAAGATAGCACAACCTCCGGAGCCAACGTCCTGACTTTC. Protein sequence: CASSQDSTTSGANVLTF.

The chain carries TRBV19 and TRBJ1-1; no reliable D call. The germline CDR1 and CDR2 sequences are LNHDA and SQIVND (reference sequence). Trimming took off 7 bases at V and 6 bases at J, with 12 bases between the two ends. This CDR3 is 12 amino acids long. In DNA form, the CDR3 reads TGTGCCAGTACGGCTGGGAGCTCTGAAGCTTTCTTT. It specifies CASTAGSSEAFF.

The chain joins TRBV5-1 to TRBJ2-7, with D perhaps matching TRBD2 (6 bases). V was trimmed by 0 bases and J by 4 bases, leaving 11 bases between them. This CDR3 comprises 14 residues. CDR1 SGHRS and CDR2 YFSETQ come from the germline V gene. This CDR3 is CASSLVGSEYEQYF. CDR3 nucleotides: TGCGCCAGCAGCTTGGTCGGGAGCGAGTACGAGCAGTACTTC.